These 13 T cell receptor beta chains originate from one sample sequenced in a study of T cells in Graves' hyperthyroidism and ophthalmopathy (dated by TCRdb to the late 2010s). The library was made by multiplex PCR. The reads were generated on an Illumina HiSeq 2000. TCR beta CDR3 regions were amplified from RNA transcripts. The first round of RT-PCR for the TCR CDR3 was performed with the HTBI primer set and the Qiagen OneStep RT-PCR kit. TCRdb trimmed the raw reads at Q25, called clones with MiXCR and kept productive beta chains. CDR3 protein duplicates are merged, each entry listing the most common genes and DNA. In this sample the table shows about 400,000 distinct CDR3 sequences, around 14% of which occur a single time. Less than 10% of the sample is held by the ten biggest clonotypes. Sequenced input: blood. These receptors all stem from a woman between 18 and 29 years old with Graves' hyperthyroidism.

This clonotype was observed many times. The CDR3 region has the DNA TGTGCCAGCAAGAGGACAGGCAATCAGCCCCAGCATTTT. Translation gives CASKRTGNQPQHF. The chain employs TRBV2 and TRBJ1-5; perhaps TRBD1 as D (6 bases). Germline V gives CDR1 SNHLY, CDR2 FYNNEI. Trimming stripped 7 bases from V and 2 bases from J, with 9 bases between. There are 13 residues in the CDR3. The complete variable domain, with remaining parts taken from reference TRBV2 and TRBJ1-5, reads EPEVTQTPSHQVTQMGQEVILRCVPISNHLYFYWYRQILGQKVEFLVSFYNNEISEKSEIFDDQFSVERPDGSNFTLKIRSTKLEDSAMYFCASKRTGNQPQHFGDGTRLSIL.

Concerning this clonotype itself: This may arise from a read error, as a much more abundant clone is one base away. In DNA, the CDR3 is TGCAGTGCTAGCAGAGGTGGGGATGAGCAGTTCTTC. Translating it yields CSASRGGDEQFF. This sequence joins TRBV20-1 and TRBJ2-1; D is unresolved. This CDR3 has 12 amino acids. Trimming shortened V by 3 bases and J by 8 bases, and 11 bases separated the two germline ends. The germline gives CDR1 DFQATT, CDR2 SNEGSKA (reference sequence).

CDR3 residues: CSVEVGGQFF. DNA of the CDR3: TGCAGCGTTGAGGTGGGCGGGCAGTTCTTC. V gene TRBV29-1 combines with J gene TRBJ2-1; no definite D call. In germline, CDR1 is SQVTM, CDR2 ANQGSEA. This CDR3 has 10 residues. Trimming removed 3 bases at V and 12 bases at J, with 9 bases between.

This clonotype was detected only a few times. The genes are TRBV7-2 and TRBJ2-7, with 9 bases aligning to TRBD2. Germline assignment: CDR1 SGHTA and CDR2 FQGNSA. Trimming at V came to 1 base and at J to 0 bases, leaving 16 bases not matched to a gene. The CDR3 runs to 20 residues. Written as DNA, the CDR3 is TGTGCCAGCAGCTTAGTGTCGGTACTTAGCGGGAGTCTAGGCTCCTACGAGCAGTACTTC. It specifies CASSLVSVLSGSLGSYEQYF. The entire variable domain, with the rest obtained from reference TRBV7-2 and TRBJ2-7, is as follows: GAGVSQSPSNKVTEKGKDVELRCDPISGHTALYWYRQSLGQGLEFLIYFQGNSAPDKSGLPSDRFSAERTGGSVSTLTIQRTQQEDSAVYLCASSLVSVLSGSLGSYEQYFGPGTRLTVT.

This clonotype was detected ten times or more. The chain uses TRBV6-6 and TRBJ2-1; 9 nucleotides agree with TRBD2. The J segment lost 9 bases and the V segment lost 2 bases, leaving 8 bases of the junction unmatched. CDR1 and CDR2 from the germline V gene are MNHNY and SVGAGI (reference sequence). This CDR3 contains 15 residues. The CDR3 spells CASSYGTSNGGEQFF. The CDR3 bases are TGTGCCAGCAGTTACGGGACTAGCAACGGTGGTGAGCAGTTCTTC.

Ten or more counts support this clonotype. As DNA, the CDR3 is TGTGCCAGCAGTGCCTTCGGACAGGGCTGGGGGTTCCAAGAGACCCAGTACTTC. This sequence encodes CASSAFGQGWGFQETQYF. The rearrangement joins TRBV12-3 or TRBV12-4 to TRBJ2-5, with TRBD1 matching 8 bases. J gave up 1 base and V 5 bases, and 15 bases lay outside the gene matches. CDR3 length: 18 amino acids.

This chain links TRBV4-3 with TRBJ2-2; 11 nucleotides match TRBD2. This CDR3 contains 16 residues. Looked up from germline, CDR1 is LGHNA and CDR2 is YSLEER. V dropped 4 bases and J dropped 4; count of bases not matched to a gene: 5. CDR3 bases: TGCGCCAGCAGCCTTTATAGCGGGAGGGGCACCGGGGAGCTGTTTTTT. Translation gives CASSLYSGRGTGELFF.

Details on this clonotype: One end of the junction fails to match germline, which may point to a read error. The chain recombines TRBV7-2 with TRBJ2-1; D not resolved. This CDR3 has 13 amino acids. CDR1 and CDR2 (germline): SGHTA, FQGNSA. CDR3 in amino acids: CASSLEVYSEQFF. The CDR3 bases are TGTGCCAGCAGCTTAGAAGTCTACAGTGAGCAGTTCTTC.

In the case of this clonotype: At one boundary the junction diverges from the germline segment, which might be a read error. The rearrangement joins TRBV18 to TRBJ2-6; D is uncertain. The germline V gene has CDR1 KGHSH and CDR2 LQKENI. This CDR3 is 15 amino acids long. The CDR3 loop reads CAGSAPLERANVLTF. The CDR3 DNA follows: TGTGCCGGCTCCGCACCCCTGGAGCGGGCCAACGTCCTGACTTTC.

This clonotype was observed a few times. The rearrangement uses TRBV6-1 and TRBJ1-1; D perhaps matches TRBD1 (5 bases). CDR1 and CDR2 (germline): MNHNS, SASEGT. Trimming removed 2 bases at V and 10 bases at J, with 14 bases between. The CDR3 extends over 13 amino acids. As DNA, the CDR3 is TGTGCCAGCAGTGAATGGGGACCCGGGGGAGCTTTCTTT. Its translation is CASSEWGPGGAFF.

This clonotype has a count of ten or more. The V gene is TRBV6-1, the J gene TRBJ1-5; no clear D gene. The CDR3 is 13 amino acids. Trimming cost V 2 bases and J 4 bases, with 6 bases left between them. CDR1 and CDR2 (germline): MNHNS, SASEGT. CDR3 coding DNA: TGTGCCAGCAGTGAATTTGCAAATCAGCCCCAGCATTTT. Its protein is CASSEFANQPQHF.

The chain combines TRBV7-2 with TRBJ2-1; 10 positions match TRBD2. Germline V CDR1 and CDR2: SGHTA, FQGNSA. Trimming removed 5 bases from V and 4 bases from J; junction bases left unmatched: 8. CDR3 size: 16 residues. The CDR3 coding sequence is TGTGCCAGCAGCCCCACGGGACTAGCGCTGTACAATGAGCAGTTCTTC. It is translated as CASSPTGLALYNEQFF.

On this clonotype itself: This may come from a read error, since a much larger clone is one base off. The V gene is TRBV3-1, the J gene TRBJ2-3, with D possibly being TRBD1 or TRBD2 (6 bases each). V was trimmed by 4 bases and J by 1 base, leaving 9 bases between them. CDR1 is LGHDT, CDR2 YNNKEL, per germline (reference sequence). This CDR3 region has 14 residues. The CDR3 coding sequence is TGTGCCAGCAGCCCAAGGGGGGGCACAGATACGCAGTATTTT. Its protein product is CASSPRGGTDTQYF.